This T cell receptor beta chain was observed in a study of cytomegalovirus exposure and HLA in healthy donors. Repertoires were generated with immunoSEQ multiplex PCR, while TCRdb's copy carries only in-frame clones and drops some. The sample carries about 67,000 clones, 90% to 95% recorded once. Separate from the approximately 670-subject first cohort, the roughly 110-subject validation cohort was the one that the donors belonged to. The CDR3 sequence is 15 residues long. The germline V and J ends were trimmed by 0 bases and 6 bases, with 14 bases remaining between them. CDR1 is SGHTA, CDR2 FQGTGA, per germline.

The rearrangement uses TRBV7-3 and TRBJ2-5; weak D call: TRBD2 (5 bases). Sequencing was done on a sample of PBMCs. The TCR was taken from a woman aged 18 to 35 in good health and CMV-seronegative. The CDR3 region has the DNA TGTGCCAGCAGCTTAACGGTCGCTAGCATAAAGACCCAGTACTTC. This codes for CASSLTVASIKTQYF.